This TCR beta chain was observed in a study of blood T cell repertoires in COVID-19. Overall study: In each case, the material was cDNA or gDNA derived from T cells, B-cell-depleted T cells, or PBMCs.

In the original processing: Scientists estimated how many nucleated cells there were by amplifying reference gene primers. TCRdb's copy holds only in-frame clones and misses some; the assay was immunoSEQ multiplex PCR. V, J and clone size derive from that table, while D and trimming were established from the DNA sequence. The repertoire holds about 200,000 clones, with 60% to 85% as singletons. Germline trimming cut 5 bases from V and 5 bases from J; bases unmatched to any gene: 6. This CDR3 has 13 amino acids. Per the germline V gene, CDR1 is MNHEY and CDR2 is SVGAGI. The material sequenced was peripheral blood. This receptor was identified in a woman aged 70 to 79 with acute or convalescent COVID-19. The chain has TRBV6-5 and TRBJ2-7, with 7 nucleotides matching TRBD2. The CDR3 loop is CASSLREGNEQYV. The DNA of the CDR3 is TGTGCCAGCAGTCTCAGGGAGGGCAACGAGCAGTACGTC.